The 18 T cell receptor beta chains reported below all come from one sample, sequenced in a study of T cell changes during pregnancy in multiple sclerosis. The protocol was immunoSEQ multiplex PCR, while the TCRdb copy is restricted to in-frame clones and leaves out a portion. The sample gives tens of thousands of clones, 85% to 95% of which show up once; 0.75% to 1% is in the top ten. Sequenced here: peripheral blood, sampled after pregnancy. Receptors originate from a female donor with multiple sclerosis, enrolled in a pregnancy study.

The chain carries TRBV6-1 and TRBJ1-6; 7 nucleotides match TRBD1. Looked up from germline, CDR1 is MNHNS and CDR2 is SASEGT. There are 17 residues in the CDR3. V lost 2 bases and J lost 3; bases outside the gene matches: 7. The CDR3 here is CASSELGTVSYNSPLHF. Here the CDR3 DNA reads TGTGCCAGCAGTGAACTTGGGACAGTAAGCTATAATTCACCCCTCCACTTT.

The chain uses TRBV2 and TRBJ2-5; 8 positions match TRBD1. The CDR3 runs to 12 residues. J lost 3 bases, V lost 11 bases, and 5 bases had no gene match. Germline CDR1 is SNHLY and CDR2 is FYNNEI. CDR3 in DNA: TGTGCCGGGGGACAGGTGAAAGAGACCCAGTACTTC. Translating it yields CAGGQVKETQYF.

The chain couples TRBV19 to TRBJ2-7; 7 bases line up with TRBD1. CDR1 and CDR2 (germline): LNHDA, SQIVND (reference sequence). The CDR3 has 13 residues. J was trimmed by 3 bases and V by 5 bases; bases with no gene match: 4. The CDR3 sequence is CASSGGQHYEQYF. The DNA of the CDR3 is TGTGCCAGTAGTGGGGGACAGCACTACGAGCAGTACTTC.

This chain joins TRBV2 and TRBJ2-3, with TRBD2 matching over 8 bases. Germline CDR1 and CDR2: SNHLY and FYNNEI. V trimming: 5 bases; J trimming: 0 bases; junction bases outside the gene matches: 7. The CDR3 loop spans 16 amino acids. This chain's CDR3 is CASSNRGGESTDTQYF. Here the CDR3 DNA reads TGTGCCAGCAGTAACCGGGGGGGGGAAAGCACAGATACGCAGTATTTT.

This clone has just a few counts. The CDR3 DNA follows: TGTGCCATCAGTGAAGTCAGGACAGGGGTAGGCGGCTACACCTTC. It specifies CAISEVRTGVGGYTF. J is TRBJ1-2 and V is TRBV10-3, with TRBD1 matching 9 bases. V dropped 3 bases and J dropped 8; count of bases not matched to a gene: 10. Germline loops: CDR1 ENHRY, CDR2 SYGVKD. CDR3 length: 15 amino acids.

This chain links TRBV12-5 with TRBJ2-2, with TRBD2 matching 13 bases. Germline V gene lookup returns CDR1 LGHNT and CDR2 FRNRAP. The J segment lost 5 bases and the V segment lost 7 bases, leaving 19 bases of the junction unmatched. The CDR3 length is 20 residues. The CDR3 coding sequence is TGTGCTAGTGCCCTTACCGGACTAGCGGGGGCCCGAATAACGACCGGGGAGCTGTTTTTT. It yields the protein CASALTGLAGARITTGELFF.

J is TRBJ1-2 and V is TRBV6-5; D may be TRBD1 (6 bases). The germline gives CDR1 MNHEY, CDR2 SVGAGI. This CDR3 has 16 amino acids. V was shortened by 4 bases and J by 6 bases, with 21 bases between the two germline ends. Here the CDR3 reads CASSLLQGPLVDGYTF. The CDR3 region has the DNA TGTGCCAGCAGTTTATTACAGGGACCCCTTGTCGATGGCTACACCTTC.

This chain connects TRBV18 to TRBJ2-7; 7 nucleotides line up with TRBD2. V was pared by 6 bases and J by 0 bases, with 8 bases of the junction left unmatched. The CDR3 runs 15 residues. Germline assignment: CDR1 KGHSH and CDR2 LQKENI. The CDR3 protein is CASSTGTTDSYEQYF. The CDR3 region has the DNA TGTGCCAGCTCGACCGGGACTACGGACTCCTACGAGCAGTACTTC.

This chain joins TRBV27 and TRBJ1-5; TRBD1 is a possible D gene (6 bases). CDR1 MNHEY and CDR2 SMNVEV come from the germline V gene (reference sequence). The CDR3 sequence is 14 residues long. With 10 bases removed from V and 0 bases from J, the gap between germline ends came to 13 bases. Here the CDR3 DNA reads TGTGCCACCCAGGGGTTAGGTAGCAATCAGCCCCAGCATTTT. Translating it yields CATQGLGSNQPQHF.

This sequence joins TRBV5-1 and TRBJ1-2; TRBD1 agrees at 8 bases. CDR1 is SGHRS, CDR2 YFSETQ, per germline. The CDR3 extends over 15 amino acids. V shed 3 bases and J 1 base; nucleotides not matched to a gene: 5. DNA of the CDR3: TGCGCCAGCAGCTCGAGAGACAGGGGTAACTATGGCTACACCTTC. Residues: CASSSRDRGNYGYTF.

The chain carries TRBV27 and TRBJ2-2; D unresolved. Per the germline V gene, CDR1 is MNHEY and CDR2 is SMNVEV (reference sequence). The CDR3 sequence is 13 residues long. Trimming removed 1 base at V and 6 bases at J, with 6 bases between. The CDR3 loop reads CASSLWQAGELFF. Here the CDR3 DNA reads TGTGCCAGCAGTTTATGGCAAGCCGGGGAGCTGTTTTTT.

This chain joins TRBV11-2 and TRBJ2-7; possible D gene TRBD2, 5 bases. The CDR3 has 16 residues. Germline values: CDR1 SGHAT, CDR2 FQNNGV. The germline V and J ends were trimmed by 1 base and 3 bases, with 16 bases remaining between them. The CDR3 DNA reads TGTGCCAGCAGCTTAGGACTGAGGGCCCGGGGCTACGAGCAGTACTTC. Translation gives CASSLGLRARGYEQYF.

The chain links TRBV9 to TRBJ2-3; 13 nucleotides line up with TRBD2. The CDR3 sequence is 16 residues long. V lost 1 base and J lost 5; bases outside the gene matches: 4. Looked up from germline, CDR1 is SGDLS and CDR2 is YYNGEE. This chain's CDR3 is CASSVTGTSGEDTQYF. For the CDR3, the DNA is TGTGCCAGCAGCGTAACCGGGACTAGCGGGGAAGATACGCAGTATTTT.

The V and J genes are TRBV7-9 and TRBJ1-2; D might be TRBD1 (5 bases). Germline CDR1 SEHNR, CDR2 FQNEAQ (reference sequence). Trimming removed 4 bases from V and 4 bases from J, with 16 bases in between. This CDR3 comprises 15 residues. CDR3 region: CASSSLQWGLYGYTF. The CDR3 nucleotides read TGTGCCAGCAGCTCACTACAGTGGGGCCTCTATGGCTACACCTTC.

This chain connects TRBV11-2 to TRBJ2-3; 8 bases line up with TRBD2. From germline, CDR1 is SGHAT and CDR2 FQNNGV. The V and J ends lost 0 bases and 4 bases, in that order; junction bases with no gene match: 6. The CDR3 spans 16 residues. This chain's CDR3 is CASSLEAGGYSDTQYF. In DNA form, the CDR3 reads TGTGCCAGCAGCTTAGAGGCGGGGGGTTATTCAGATACGCAGTATTTT.

This chain joins TRBV18 and TRBJ2-5; 10 positions match TRBD1. V was clipped by 3 bases and J by 2 bases; unmatched bases: 9. This CDR3 is 17 amino acids long. Germline CDR1 and CDR2: KGHSH and LQKENI. CDR3 residues: CASSPIYDRGPQETQYF. CDR3 DNA: TGTGCCAGCTCACCCATTTATGACAGGGGGCCACAAGAGACCCAGTACTTC.

The gene calls are TRBV4-2 and TRBJ1-5; a possible D gene is TRBD1 (5 bases). Germline values: CDR1 LGHNA, CDR2 YNFKEQ. V shed 0 bases and J shed 5 bases, with 11 bases lying between them. The CDR3 has 15 residues. CDR3 region: CASSQDPGYDQPQHF. The CDR3 DNA follows: TGTGCCAGCAGCCAAGATCCAGGGTATGATCAGCCCCAGCATTTT.

The chain joins TRBV4-2 to TRBJ1-1; D call uncertain. CDR1 and CDR2 from the germline V gene are LGHNA and YNFKEQ. Trimming took 1 base from V and 2 from J, leaving 5 bases between them. The CDR3 extends over 13 amino acids. The CDR3 sequence: CASSQAVNTEAFF. CDR3 nucleotides: TGTGCCAGCAGCCAAGCAGTAAACACTGAAGCTTTCTTT.